This record concerns one T cell receptor (beta chain) sequence. The sample belongs to a study of identifying expanded T cells in peripheral blood. TCRdb keeps only in-frame clones here, not all; method: immunoSEQ multiplex PCR. The sample includes about 91,000 clones, around nine tenths of them seen just once. Collection occurred without any documented infections or immune events in donors. The receptor comes from a person aged 18 to 70 in good health. Sequencing used blood.

CDR3 coding DNA: TGCGCCAGCAGCCAGGGGGCCGGGGTTTGGGGAAGGAAGGGCTATGGCTACACCTTC. Translated: CASSQGAGVWGRKGYGYTF. This chain joins TRBV4-1 and TRBJ1-2; possibly TRBD1 for D (6 bases). The germline V gene has CDR1 MGHRA and CDR2 YSYEKL. The CDR3 totals 19 residues. Trimming shortened V by 3 bases and J by 4 bases, and 27 bases separated the two germline ends.